This entry lists 30 T cell receptor beta chains sequenced from one sample in a study of T-cell memory formation after mild COVID-19. TCRdb reprocessed the 5' RACE reads via MiXCR and lists one record per CDR3 protein. The sample shows hundreds of thousands of distinct CDR3 sequences, roughly 25% of them seen only once. The source material was PBMCs or a T cell subset sorted from them (not recorded which). The receptors shown here come from an adult woman who had mild COVID-19 (a few samples of this study predate the infection). Cell type and time point are not known.

This chain uses TRBV11-2 with TRBJ2-1; a possible D gene is TRBD2 (5 bases). Germline V gives CDR1 SGHAT, CDR2 FQNNGV. V shed 5 bases and J shed 7 bases, with 18 bases lying between them. This CDR3 is built from 15 residues. Here the CDR3 DNA reads TGTGCCAGCAGCCTTCCCTGGGCACAGCGGAATGAGCAGTTCTTC. Translating gives CASSLPWAQRNEQFF.

The V call is TRBV5-6, the J call TRBJ2-5; D may match TRBD1 or TRBD2 (6 bases each). Per germline, CDR1 SGHDT and CDR2 YYEEEE. V was trimmed by 1 base and J by 3 bases, leaving 13 bases between them. This CDR3 has 15 residues. This chain's CDR3 is CASSLWGAGKETQYF. Here the CDR3 DNA reads TGTGCCAGCAGCTTGTGGGGGGCAGGGAAAGAGACCCAGTACTTC.

The table lists this clonotype with a few counts. The chain uses TRBV4-1 and TRBJ1-6; D remains ambiguous. The germline V gene encodes CDR1 MGHRA and CDR2 YSYEKL. V shed 2 bases and J shed 1 base, with 12 bases lying between them. This CDR3 comprises 17 residues. The CDR3 DNA reads TGCGCCAGCAGCCAAACCGTCCGGGAGTCCTATAATTCACCCCTCCACTTT. It encodes CASSQTVRESYNSPLHF.

This chain links TRBV29-1 with TRBJ1-2; 7 bases align to TRBD1. V lost 6 bases and J lost 3; bases outside the gene matches: 4. This CDR3 contains 12 residues. Looked up from germline, CDR1 is SQVTM and CDR2 is ANQGSEA. The CDR3 here is CSVVRGDYGYTF. The CDR3, as DNA: TGCAGCGTCGTCAGGGGGGACTATGGCTACACCTTC.

This clonotype was observed a few times. The V gene is TRBV4-3, the J gene TRBJ2-6; D is unclear. The ends were cut back, 1 base at V and 0 bases at J, with 10 bases in the middle. Germline CDR1 reads LGHNA; CDR2 reads YSLEER. The CDR3 has 17 amino acids. CDR3 sequence reads: CASSQGLLISGANVLTF. The CDR3 nucleotides read TGCGCCAGCAGCCAAGGTCTCCTAATCTCTGGGGCCAACGTCCTGACTTTC.

This clonotype turned up a few times. The V call is TRBV27, the J call TRBJ2-1, with 7 positions matching TRBD1. Germline CDR1 MNHEY, CDR2 SMNVEV (reference sequence). J gave up 5 bases and V 4 bases, and 5 bases lay outside the gene matches. There are 14 residues in the CDR3. The CDR3 sequence: CASSSGGAHNEQFF. CDR3 sequence (DNA): TGTGCCAGCAGTTCAGGGGGAGCCCACAATGAGCAGTTCTTC.

This clonotype was detected a few times. The genes are TRBV27 and TRBJ1-1; no reliable D call. Germline V gene data show CDR1 as MNHEY and CDR2 as SMNVEV (reference sequence). The CDR3 runs 15 residues. Deletions cut 0 bases from V and 5 bases from J, with 13 bases between. Written as DNA, the CDR3 is TGTGCCAGCAGTTTATCCCACGTTCCCCGGACTGAAGCTTTCTTT. Its protein product is CASSLSHVPRTEAFF.

A few counts support this clonotype. The chain joins TRBV6-6 to TRBJ2-7; 10 bases fit TRBD2. The CDR3 runs to 13 residues. After removal of 2 bases from V and 9 bases from J, the junction contained 4 bases not matched to a gene. The germline CDR1 and CDR2 sequences are MNHNY and SVGAGI (reference sequence). The CDR3 DNA is TGTGCCAGCAGTTACGGGACTAGCGAAAGGCAGTACTTC. Protein: CASSYGTSERQYF.

V is TRBV6-5 and J is TRBJ2-7; 8 bases align to TRBD1. Losses at the gene ends were 6 bases for V and 2 bases for J; bases not matched to a gene: 3. CDR3 size: 13 residues. Looked up from germline, CDR1 is MNHEY and CDR2 is SVGAGI. This CDR3 reads CASRRDRPYEQYF. Here the CDR3 DNA reads TGTGCCAGCAGACGGGACAGGCCCTACGAGCAGTACTTC.

The rearrangement joins TRBV7-9 to TRBJ2-1; TRBD1 agrees at 9 bases. The germline V gene has CDR1 SEHNR and CDR2 FQNEAQ (reference sequence). V shed 3 bases, J shed 6 bases, and the junction held 9 bases outside the gene matches. The CDR3 extends over 16 amino acids. CDR3: CASSLKQGARFNEQFF. DNA for the CDR3: TGTGCCAGCAGCTTGAAACAGGGGGCGCGGTTCAATGAGCAGTTCTTC.

CDR3 in DNA: TGTGCCAGCAGCTTAGTATCCAACACCGGGGAGCTGTTTTTT. This gives the protein CASSLVSNTGELFF. The V call is TRBV11-1, the J call TRBJ2-2, with D unresolved. The ends were cut back, 1 base at V and 2 bases at J, with 5 bases in the middle. The germline V gene has CDR1 SGHAT and CDR2 FQDESV (reference sequence). This CDR3 contains 14 residues.

This clonotype was recorded a few times. The V gene is TRBV4-2, the J gene TRBJ2-3; D is undetermined. Germline V gene sequence: CDR1 LGHNA, CDR2 YNFKEQ. CDR3 size: 15 residues. V was trimmed by 0 bases and J by 1 base, leaving 8 bases between them. CDR3 loop: CASSQDSAGTDTQYF. CDR3 DNA: TGTGCCAGCAGCCAAGATTCGGCTGGCACAGATACGCAGTATTTT.

This clonotype was counted a few times. The chain couples TRBV20-1 to TRBJ1-2; D possibly corresponds to TRBD1 (5 bases). V shed 5 bases and J shed 0 bases, with 19 bases lying between them. The CDR3 is 16 amino acids. The germline V gene encodes CDR1 DFQATT and CDR2 SNEGSKA (reference sequence). The CDR3, as DNA: TGCAGTGCTTCCGACCGGGGACGGAAATCTAACTATGGCTACACCTTC. This codes for CSASDRGRKSNYGYTF.

This clonotype was picked up one time. The rearrangement links TRBV2 to TRBJ1-2; TRBD1 matches 7 bases. The V segment lost 5 bases and the J segment 8 bases; nucleotides outside the gene matches: 5. The CDR3 spans 12 residues. Germline V gene data show CDR1 as SNHLY and CDR2 as FYNNEI. The CDR3 reads CASSYTTGGYTF. Here the CDR3 DNA reads TGTGCCAGCAGTTATACGACAGGGGGCTACACCTTC.

This clonotype has just a few counts. V usage is TRBV7-2 and J usage is TRBJ2-1; 7 nucleotides line up with TRBD2. The CDR3 length is 15 residues. Losses at the gene ends were 5 bases for V and 5 bases for J; bases not matched to a gene: 9. The germline CDR1 and CDR2 sequences are SGHTA and FQGNSA. CDR3 sequence reads: CASSPSGGENNEQFF. DNA of the CDR3: TGTGCCAGCAGCCCTAGCGGCGGGGAAAACAATGAGCAGTTCTTC.

This chain joins TRBV6-5 and TRBJ1-2; TRBD1 matches at 8 bases. Trimming at V came to 6 bases and at J to 4 bases, leaving 4 bases not matched to a gene. The length of the CDR3 is 13 residues. The germline V gene encodes CDR1 MNHEY and CDR2 SVGAGI. The CDR3 DNA reads as TGTGCCAGCAGGGACAGGGCGGGCTATGGCTACACCTTC. Encoded protein: CASRDRAGYGYTF.

The chain's CDR3 is CASSQERDSSYEQYF. Here the CDR3 DNA reads TGTGCCAGCAGCCAAGAAAGGGACTCTTCCTACGAGCAGTACTTC. This rearrangement joins TRBV4-2 to TRBJ2-7, with D maybe TRBD2 (6 bases). This CDR3 contains 15 residues. The V end lost 0 bases, the J end lost 1 base, and 10 bases lay between the germline ends. Per the germline V gene, CDR1 is LGHNA and CDR2 is YNFKEQ.

The rearrangement uses TRBV12-3 or TRBV12-4 and TRBJ1-1; D gene uncertain. V shed 8 bases and J shed 8 bases, with 15 bases lying between them. The length of the CDR3 is 12 residues. CDR3 in DNA: TGTGCCAGCGGATCAAGGAGGCCAGAAGCTTTCTTT. This encodes CASGSRRPEAFF.

The rearrangement joins TRBV6-6 to TRBJ1-1; possibly TRBD1 for D (6 bases). CDR3 length: 16 amino acids. Germline CDR1 is MNHNY and CDR2 is SVGAGI (reference sequence). The V end lost 0 bases, the J end lost 4 bases, and 15 bases lay between the germline ends. The CDR3 DNA sequence: TGTGCCAGCAGTTACTCGAGAGACAGGCCCTCCACTGAAGCTTTCTTT. This encodes CASSYSRDRPSTEAFF.

V and J are TRBV5-1 and TRBJ1-2, with TRBD1 matching 9 bases. V dropped 0 bases and J dropped 4; count of bases not matched to a gene: 4. There are 15 residues in the CDR3. Germline CDR1 reads SGHRS; CDR2 reads YFSETQ. The CDR3 coding sequence is TGCGCCAGCAGCTTGGCTCCGACAGGGGGCTATGGCTACACCTTC. It is translated as CASSLAPTGGYGYTF.

This clonotype occurred a few times. This chain uses TRBV7-2 with TRBJ1-5, with D hard to call. The germline V gene encodes CDR1 SGHTA and CDR2 FQGNSA. The CDR3 consists of 14 residues. The germline V and J ends were trimmed by 5 bases and 0 bases, with 8 bases remaining between them. The CDR3 sequence is CASSPGTSNQPQHF. CDR3 coding DNA: TGTGCCAGCAGCCCAGGCACTAGCAATCAGCCCCAGCATTTT.

The table lists this clonotype with a few counts. This chain connects TRBV19 to TRBJ1-5; weak D call: TRBD1 (5 bases). V lost 5 bases to trimming and J lost 1 base, with 12 bases between them. Germline CDR1 is LNHDA and CDR2 is SQIVND (reference sequence). The CDR3 contains 15 residues. The CDR3: CASSGGWTSNQPQHF. CDR3 bases: TGTGCCAGTAGTGGTGGGTGGACAAGCAATCAGCCCCAGCATTTT.

This chain connects TRBV29-1 to TRBJ1-1, with D possibly matching TRBD1 (5 bases). The CDR3 has 11 amino acids. V was shortened by 5 bases and J by 10 bases, with 14 bases between the two germline ends. CDR1 and CDR2 (germline): SQVTM, ANQGSEA. Here the CDR3 DNA reads TGCAGCGTTCGGCAGGGCCTAGGAGCTTTCTTT. This translates into CSVRQGLGAFF.

This clonotype was counted a few times. The chain links TRBV7-8 to TRBJ2-4, with D perhaps matching TRBD1 or TRBD2 (5 bases each). The CDR3 sequence is 18 residues long. Germline lookup yields CDR1 SGHVS and CDR2 FQNEAQ. Trimming removed 5 bases from V and 4 bases from J, with 24 bases in between. The CDR3 coding sequence is TGTGCCAGCAGCCCCCCCCCCGGGACCCGCTTGAATAAAAACATTCAGTACTTC. This codes for CASSPPPGTRLNKNIQYF. The whole variable domain, remainder taken from reference TRBV7-8 and TRBJ2-4, is GAGVSQSPRYKVAKRGQDVALRCDPISGHVSLFWYQQALGQGPEFLTYFQNEAQLDKSGLPSDRFFAERPEGSVSTLKIQRTQQEDSAVYLCASSPPPGTRLNKNIQYFGAGTRLSVL.

The chain uses TRBV7-8 and TRBJ2-7; 8 nucleotides line up with TRBD1. This CDR3 has 14 residues. Germline V CDR1 and CDR2: SGHVS, FQNEAQ. V dropped 4 bases and J dropped 5; count of bases not matched to a gene: 7. CDR3 amino acids: CASSSWTGQNEQYF. CDR3 bases: TGTGCCAGCAGCTCATGGACAGGGCAGAACGAGCAGTACTTC.

This clonotype showed up many times. The chain combines TRBV29-1 with TRBJ2-3, with D unresolved. With 3 bases removed from V and 2 bases from J, the gap between germline ends came to 9 bases. This CDR3 has 13 amino acids. Germline CDR1 is SQVTM and CDR2 is ANQGSEA. The CDR3 DNA follows: TGCAGCGTTGACCTCCAGTACACAGATACGCAGTATTTT. This sequence encodes CSVDLQYTDTQYF.

V usage is TRBV5-1 and J usage is TRBJ2-6; D call uncertain. The CDR3 runs to 17 residues. Per the germline V gene, CDR1 is SGHRS and CDR2 is YFSETQ. The V and J ends lost 0 bases and 0 bases respectively, with 10 bases between them. Here the CDR3 DNA reads TGCGCCAGCAGCTTGGCCAACAGTAGCTCTGGGGCCAACGTCCTGACTTTC. Translated: CASSLANSSSGANVLTF.

This chain joins TRBV4-1 and TRBJ1-1; TRBD1 aligns across 8 bases. Germline V gene data show CDR1 as MGHRA and CDR2 as YSYEKL. The length of the CDR3 is 14 residues. V shed 1 base and J 6 bases; nucleotides not matched to a gene: 4. CDR3: CASSQVGQGAEAFF. CDR3 nucleotide sequence: TGCGCCAGCAGCCAAGTCGGACAGGGCGCTGAAGCTTTCTTT.

This chain uses TRBV27 with TRBJ2-2; 9 bases fit TRBD1. The germline V gene has CDR1 MNHEY and CDR2 SMNVEV (reference sequence). V lost 8 bases and J lost 8; bases outside the gene matches: 15. This CDR3 contains 16 residues. This CDR3 is CASSRRDRARFGELFF. In DNA, the CDR3 is TGTGCCAGCTCCAGGAGGGACAGGGCACGTTTTGGGGAGCTGTTTTTT.

This clonotype was detected a few times. V and J are TRBV6-2 or TRBV6-3 and TRBJ2-2, with 9 bases fitting TRBD1. CDR1 is MNHEY and CDR2 is SVGEGT in the germline V gene. The CDR3 is made up of 16 amino acids. After removal of 6 bases from V and 3 bases from J, the junction contained 8 bases not matched to a gene. The CDR3: CASSPRQGGDTGELFF. In DNA, the CDR3 is TGTGCCAGCAGCCCCCGACAGGGGGGGGACACCGGGGAGCTGTTTTTT.